This entry describes one T cell receptor (beta chain). Its target is not known. The PCR was carried out with 60 Vbeta primers and 13 Jbeta primers. Data came from immunoSEQ multiplex PCR; TCRdb stores just in-frame clones and leaves some out. Of approximately 30,000 clones detected, 35% to 55% appear once; the ten largest clones hold around 2%. This record belongs to a study of cytomegalovirus exposure and HLA in healthy donors. The study's findings and limits: In an earlier analysis, in some 500 donors, most V segments appeared productive either ~87% or ~30% of the time. Based on reports, TCR beta sequences accurately predicted HLA-A and HLA-B alleles for most subjects. The classifier was said to identify cytomegalovirus status with high specificity and sensitivity. Some public TCRs appeared in many individuals, while most sequences were rare.

This CDR3 region has 17 residues. Trimming took 0 bases from V and 6 from J; bases not matched to a gene: 10. CDR1 and CDR2 from the germline V gene are LGHNT and FRNRAP. The sequence derives from a woman between 50 and 59 years old in good health and CMV-seronegative. The rearrangement links TRBV12-5 to TRBJ2-3; 9 bases agree with TRBD2. The sequenced sample consisted of PBMCs. CDR3 in amino acids: CASGLVTSGLGGDTQYF. CDR3 in DNA: TGTGCTAGTGGTTTGGTTACTAGCGGGCTGGGAGGGGATACGCAGTATTTT. Full variable domain (rest looked up from reference TRBV12-5 and TRBJ2-3): DARVTQTPRHKVTEMGQEVTMRCQPILGHNTVFWYRQTMMQGLELLAYFRNRAPLDDSGMPKDRFSAEMPDATLATLKIQPSEPRDSAVYFCASGLVTSGLGGDTQYFGPGTRLTVL.